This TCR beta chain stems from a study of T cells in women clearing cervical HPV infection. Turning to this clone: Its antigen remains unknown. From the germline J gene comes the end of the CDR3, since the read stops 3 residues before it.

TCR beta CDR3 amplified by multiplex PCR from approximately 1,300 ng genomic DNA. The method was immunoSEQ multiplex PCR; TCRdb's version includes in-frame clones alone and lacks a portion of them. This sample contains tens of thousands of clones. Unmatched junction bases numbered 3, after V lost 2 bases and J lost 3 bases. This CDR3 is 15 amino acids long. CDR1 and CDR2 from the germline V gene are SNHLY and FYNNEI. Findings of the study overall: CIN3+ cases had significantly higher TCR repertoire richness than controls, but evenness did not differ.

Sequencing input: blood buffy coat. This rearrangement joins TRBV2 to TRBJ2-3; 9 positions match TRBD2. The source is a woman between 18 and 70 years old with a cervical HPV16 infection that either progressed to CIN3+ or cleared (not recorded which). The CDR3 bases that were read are TGTGCCAGCAGTGAACCCAGCGGGAGGACAGATACG. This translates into CASSEPSGRTDT. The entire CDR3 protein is CASSEPSGRTDTQYF.